This is a list of T cell receptor beta chains from one sample in a study of CD4+ T cells in melanoma. Profiling relied on immunoSEQ multiplex PCR, and the TCRdb table lists in-frame clones only, not all of them. The sample has around 110,000 clones; about 90% are singletons. The sample was peripheral blood. Receptor source: a human donor with melanoma. Each CDR3 is given with its conserved first and last residue. D genes are given only for firm matches. Size tells how often a clone was seen (once, few, many) or the class of an expanded clone, and some rows leave it out.

>once|TRBJ2-6|TRBV7-2|TRBD1
TGTGCCAGCAGCTTAAGAGAACAGGGGTCTGGGGCCAACGTCCTGACTTTC
CASSLREQGSGANVLTF
>-|TRBJ2-7|TRBV2|-
TGTGCCAGCAGCCTAGCCCTAAACGCAAAAACCTCTCACTTC
CASSLALNAKTSHF
>-|TRBJ2-3|TRBV5-1|-
TGCGCCAGCAGCCCCGGGCGACAGGCGTCTAGCACAGATACGCAGTATTTT
CASSPGRQASSTDTQYF
>-|TRBJ2-7|TRBV4-1|-
TGCGCCAGCAGCCAAGCTCCGACAGGCAACCCTCCCTACGAGCAGTACTTC
CASSQAPTGNPPYEQYF
>-|TRBJ2-7|TRBV7-2|TRBD2
TGTGCCAGCAGCGAACCGGGCGGGACTAGCAGCTACGAGCAGTACTTC
CASSEPGGTSSYEQYF
>-|TRBJ2-5|TRBV14|-
TGTGCCAGCAGCCTCCAGGGTGGGGCAGAGACCCAGTACTTC
CASSLQGGAETQYF
>-|TRBJ2-6|TRBV9|-
TGTGCCAGCAGCGCCAAAGGGGGCTCTGGGGCCAACGTCCTGACTTTC
CASSAKGGSGANVLTF
>-|TRBJ1-2|TRBV28|-
TGTGCCAGCAGTTTACCTCGAGGTGGGCGGGCCCTCCCCTATGGCTACACCTTC
CASSLPRGGRALPYGYTF
>-|TRBJ1-1|TRBV7-6|-
TGTGCCAGCAGCTTAGTCCCCCTGAACACTGAAGCTTTCTTT
CASSLVPLNTEAFF
>-|TRBJ1-2|TRBV7-9|TRBD1
TGTGCCAGCAGCCCTTCGACAGGGGCGGAAGGCTACACCTTC
CASSPSTGAEGYTF
>-|TRBJ1-4|TRBV5-1|-
TGCGCCAGCAGCCACACAGAAAATGAAAAACTGTTTTTT
CASSHTENEKLFF
>-|TRBJ1-4|TRBV4-1|TRBD1
TGCGCCAGCAGCCAAACGGGACAGAGACAAGAAAAACTGTTTTTT
CASSQTGQRQEKLFF
>-|TRBJ1-2|TRBV4-2|-
TGTGCCAGCAGCCAAGATCGGTTCGGGACCGACGGCTACACCTTC
CASSQDRFGTDGYTF
>-|TRBJ2-7|TRBV30|-
TGTGCCTGGGAGGGACCAGGGGTTTACGAGCAGTACTTC
CAWEGPGVYEQYF
>few|TRBJ1-2|TRBV6-5|-
TGTGCCAGCCGTCAGACGGGGGGGGGCTACACCTTC
CASRQTGGGYTF
>-|TRBJ2-1|TRBV12-5|-
TGTGCTAGTGGTTCCCAGGGGGGCTGGGATGAGCAGTTCTTC
CASGSQGGWDEQFF
>once|TRBJ2-1|TRBV7-2|TRBD2
TGTGCCAGCAGCTCGGGACTAGCGGGGGGGATTGAGCAGTTCTTC
CASSSGLAGGIEQFF
>-|TRBJ2-3|TRBV4-3|TRBD2
TGCGCCAGCAGCCCGGCACGTACTAGCGGGGGGGCCTTTGGAGATACGCAGTATTTT
CASSPARTSGGAFGDTQYF
>-|TRBJ1-6|TRBV30|TRBD1
TGTGCCTGGATGACAGGGGGCGCTTCTCATAATTCACCCCTCCACTTT
CAWMTGGASHNSPLHF
>few|TRBJ2-7|TRBV6-5|TRBD2
TGTGCCAGTAAGCGGGGGAACCGCTACGAGCAGTACTTC
CASKRGNRYEQYF
>-|TRBJ1-3|TRBV7-6|-
TGTGCCAGCAGCTTCAAACAGGGTTCTGGAAACACCATATATTTT
CASSFKQGSGNTIYF
>-|TRBJ2-3|TRBV28|-
TGTGCCAGCGGGGAAGCGAGGGGCACAGGGACGCAGTATTTT
CASGEARGTGTQYF
>once|TRBJ2-5|TRBV5-5|TRBD2
TGTGCCAGCAGCTCCTCGGGACTAGCGGGGGGGCCAGAGACCCAGTACTTC
CASSSSGLAGGPETQYF
>-|TRBJ2-2|TRBV18|-
TGTGCCAGCTCAGGTCAGGGTATCGCGAACACCGGGGAGCTGTTTTTT
CASSGQGIANTGELFF
>few|TRBJ1-2|TRBV4-1|-
TGCGCCAGCAGCCAACTGAACACAGGAAACTATGGCTACACCTTC
CASSQLNTGNYGYTF
>once|TRBJ2-7|TRBV11-2|-
TGTGCCAGCAGCTTAGAACGTTGGCAGGGGAGCTCCTACGAGCAGTACTTC
CASSLERWQGSSYEQYF
>-|TRBJ2-2|TRBV7-2|-
TGTGCCAGCAGCCCACTCGTTTTAGGCGGGGAGCTGTTTTTT
CASSPLVLGGELFF
>once|TRBJ2-2|TRBV7-9|-
TGTGCCAGCAGCTTAGTACTAGGTCAAGGTTGGTCCGGGGAGCTGTTTTTT
CASSLVLGQGWSGELFF
>-|TRBJ2-7|TRBV20-1|-
TGCAGTGGGGTGGGGAACGAGCAGTACTTC
CSGVGNEQYF
>-|TRBJ2-1|TRBV27|TRBD2
TGTGCCAGCAGCCTCCCCGGGCTAGCGGGAGGCTACAATGAGCAGTTCTTC
CASSLPGLAGGYNEQFF
>-|TRBJ1-6|TRBV4-1|-
TGCGCCAGCAGCCAAGCTCCGTCGGGGATAGATAATTCACCCCTCCACTTT
CASSQAPSGIDNSPLHF
>-|TRBJ2-3|TRBV27|TRBD1
TGTGCCAGTGCTGGGTGGGACAGGGGAAGGGATACGCAGTATTTT
CASAGWDRGRDTQYF
>-|TRBJ2-2|TRBV7-2|-
TGTGCCAGCAGCTGGAACACCGGGGAGCTGTTTTTT
CASSWNTGELFF